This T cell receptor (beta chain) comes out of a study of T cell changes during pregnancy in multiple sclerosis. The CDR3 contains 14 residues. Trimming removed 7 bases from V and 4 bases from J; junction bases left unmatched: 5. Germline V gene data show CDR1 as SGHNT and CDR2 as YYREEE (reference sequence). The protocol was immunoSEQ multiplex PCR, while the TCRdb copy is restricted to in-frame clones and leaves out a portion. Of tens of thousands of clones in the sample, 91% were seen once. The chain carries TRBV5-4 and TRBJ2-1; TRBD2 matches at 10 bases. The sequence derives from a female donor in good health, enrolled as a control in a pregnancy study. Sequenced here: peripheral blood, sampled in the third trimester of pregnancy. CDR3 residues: CASQREGSYNEQFF. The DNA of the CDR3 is TGTGCCAGCCAGCGGGAGGGGTCTTACAATGAGCAGTTCTTC.